Here is one T cell receptor beta chain with its context. Participants were aged roughly 18 to 89 years from roughly 26 US areas. Clinical history reported by participants formed the basis on which cohorts were assigned. The data stem from a study of blood T cell repertoires in COVID-19. Study background: The analysed material was cDNA or gDNA that came from T cells, B-cell-depleted T cells, or PBMCs.

As originally analysed: Reference gene primer amplification gave estimated nucleated cell counts. Clones were sequenced by immunoSEQ multiplex PCR, and TCRdb holds only the in-frame ones, with some missing. The V and J calls and clone size were taken over from that table, and D and trimming were inferred from the DNA. The table shows 280,000 or so clones, with 85% to 90% occurring only once. The V end lost 1 base, the J end lost 4 bases, and 10 bases lay between the germline ends. The CDR3 extends over 14 amino acids. Germline V gene sequence: CDR1 SGHRS, CDR2 YFSETQ. The source material was PBMCs or T cells enriched from blood (not recorded which). V usage is TRBV5-1 and J usage is TRBJ2-3; D is unresolved. The source is a woman between 18 and 29 years old with acute COVID-19. The CDR3 nucleotides are TGCGCCAGCAGCTTGCGCCCAGAGGCAGATACGCAGTATTTT. Residues: CASSLRPEADTQYF.